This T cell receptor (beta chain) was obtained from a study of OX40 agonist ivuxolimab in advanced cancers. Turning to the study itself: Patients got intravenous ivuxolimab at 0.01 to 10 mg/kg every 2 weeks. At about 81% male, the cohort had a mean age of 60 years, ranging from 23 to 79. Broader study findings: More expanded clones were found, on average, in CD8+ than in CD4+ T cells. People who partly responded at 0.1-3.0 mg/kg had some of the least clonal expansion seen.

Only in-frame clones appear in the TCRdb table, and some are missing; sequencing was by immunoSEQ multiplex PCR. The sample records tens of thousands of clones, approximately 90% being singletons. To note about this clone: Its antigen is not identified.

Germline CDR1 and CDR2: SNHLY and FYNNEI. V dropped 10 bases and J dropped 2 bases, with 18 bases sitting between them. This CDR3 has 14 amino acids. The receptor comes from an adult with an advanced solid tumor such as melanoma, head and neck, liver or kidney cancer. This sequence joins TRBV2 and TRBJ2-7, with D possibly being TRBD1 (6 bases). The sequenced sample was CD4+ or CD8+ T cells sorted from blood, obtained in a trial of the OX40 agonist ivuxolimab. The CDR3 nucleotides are TGTGCCACCACAATTGGACAGAGGGCCTACGAGCAGTACTTC. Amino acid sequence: CATTIGQRAYEQYF.